This TCR beta chain comes out of a study of Ad26.COV2.S vaccination and SARS-CoV-2 variants. About the study: Once or twice, 56 days apart, Ad26.COV2.S was delivered intramuscularly.

General study points: Reportedly, spike-specific CD8+ and CD4+ T cell responses achieved substantial breadth once vaccination had taken place.

Treatment here: 19 received Ad26.COV2.S at low or high dose, single or two shots; roughly five received placebo; per-sample allocation not given. Specimen acquisition occurred on day 63 following the initial vaccine or placebo injection. Expression of Wuhan-strain SARS-CoV-2 spike came from the Ad26 vector that formed the vaccine. This clone is a singleton in its sample. Its specificity is unknown. From germline, CDR1 is SGHNT and CDR2 YYREEE (reference sequence). The CDR3 consists of 14 residues. The V end lost 0 bases, the J end lost 3 bases, and 9 bases lay between the germline ends. The table came from immunoSEQ multiplex PCR; TCRdb's copy has only in-frame clones and leaves some out. In the table there are approximately 300,000 clones, around four fifths of which are singletons.

The gene calls are TRBV5-4 and TRBJ1-2; the D is unclear. The sample consisted of peripheral blood, taken in a trial of Ad26.COV2.S vaccine versus placebo. This clonotype was sampled from a person between 18 and 65 years old who received the Ad26.COV2.S COVID-19 vaccine or a placebo. The CDR3 bases are TGTGCCAGCAGCTTGGAGCCTGGGTACTATGGCTACACCTTC. This encodes CASSLEPGYYGYTF. Variable domain in full (rest from reference TRBV5-4 and TRBJ1-2): ETGVTQSPTHLIKTRGQQVTLRCSSQSGHNTVSWYQQALGQGPQFIFQYYREEENGRGNFPPRFSGLQFPNYSSELNVNALELDDSALYLCASSLEPGYYGYTFGSGTRLTVV.